What follows is one TCR beta chain and its context. The antigen remains unidentified. The record originates from a study of T cell responses to AZD1222 COVID-19 vaccine. V was cut by 6 bases and J by 4 bases, with 7 bases left in between. Germline V lookup: CDR1 MNHEY, CDR2 SMNVEV (reference sequence). The CDR3 contains 12 residues. The repertoire was sequenced with immunoSEQ multiplex PCR; TCRdb's copy has only in-frame clones and lacks some. The table records about 100,000 clones, about 93% of them present only once. Findings and caveats of the study: There were repertoire samples only from the period after the peak T cell response. Possibly, clonal diversity was underestimated; donors were largely white British and included more females. CD4 TCRs linked to vaccination spanned spike, dominating at 160-218 and 743-854.

The clonotype was recovered from an adult in good health. This chain links TRBV27 with TRBJ1-5; TRBD1 is a possible D gene (6 bases). The input for sequencing was peripheral blood, taken on day 0 of AZD1222 vaccination. In nucleotides, the CDR3 is TGTGCCAGCAGGAGGGGGAATCAGCCCCAGCATTTT. Encoded protein: CASRRGNQPQHF.